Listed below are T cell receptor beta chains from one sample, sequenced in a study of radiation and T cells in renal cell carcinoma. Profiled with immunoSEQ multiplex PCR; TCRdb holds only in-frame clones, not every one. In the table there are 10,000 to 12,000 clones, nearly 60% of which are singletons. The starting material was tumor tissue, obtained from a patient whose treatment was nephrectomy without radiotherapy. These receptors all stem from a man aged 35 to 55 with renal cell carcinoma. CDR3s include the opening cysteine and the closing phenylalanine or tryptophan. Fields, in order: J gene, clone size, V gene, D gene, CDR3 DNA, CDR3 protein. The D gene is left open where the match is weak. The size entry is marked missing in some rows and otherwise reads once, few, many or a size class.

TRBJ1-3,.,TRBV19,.,TGTGCCAGCAGGGACGGGAGCTCTGGAAACACCATATATTTT,CASRDGSSGNTIYF
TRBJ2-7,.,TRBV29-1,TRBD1,TGCAGCGTTGGGACAGGTAACTACGAGCAGTACTTC,CSVGTGNYEQYF
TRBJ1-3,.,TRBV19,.,TGTGCCAGTAGTTTGTCTGGAAACACCATATATTTT,CASSLSGNTIYF
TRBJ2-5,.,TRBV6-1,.,TGTGCCAGCAGTTTACAGGGGGGGGAGACCCAGTACTTC,CASSLQGGETQYF
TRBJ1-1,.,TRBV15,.,TGTGCCACCAGCAGAGAGACAATGAACACTGAAGCTTTCTTT,CATSRETMNTEAFF
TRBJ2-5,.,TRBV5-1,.,TGCGCCAGCAGCTTGGTGGAAGAGTTTGCGGGCCTCCAAGAGACCCAGTACTTC,CASSLVEEFAGLQETQYF
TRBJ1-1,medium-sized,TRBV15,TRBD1,TGTGCCACCAGAGGACAGGGTTTCGCTGAAGCTTTCTTT,CATRGQGFAEAFF
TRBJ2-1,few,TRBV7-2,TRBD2,TGTGCCAGCAGGGCCAAGAGCGGGAGCTCCTACAATGAGCAGTTCTTC,CASRAKSGSSYNEQFF
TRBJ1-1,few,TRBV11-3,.,TGTGCCAGCAGCTTAGATCCCTCCGACACTGAAGCTTTCTTT,CASSLDPSDTEAFF
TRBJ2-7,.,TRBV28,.,TGTGCCAGCAGTTCTTTCCTCGAGCAGTACTTC,CASSSFLEQYF
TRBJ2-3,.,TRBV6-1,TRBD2,TGTGCCAGCAGTCCTAGCGGGATCGGCACAGATACGCAGTATTTT,CASSPSGIGTDTQYF
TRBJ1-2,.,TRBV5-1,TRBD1,TGCGCCAGCAGCTGGATCAGGGGGGCCGACGAGGGCTACACCTTC,CASSWIRGADEGYTF
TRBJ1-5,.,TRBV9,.,TGTGCCAGCGTCCTTGGGAATTATAGCAATCAGCCCCAGCATTTT,CASVLGNYSNQPQHF
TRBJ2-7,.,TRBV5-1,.,TGCGCCAGCAGCTTCCGCGGCAGTTTGGCACTTAGCTCCTACGAGCAGTACTTC,CASSFRGSLALSSYEQYF
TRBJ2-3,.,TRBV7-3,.,TGTGCCAGCAGCTATAGGGGCTCGCAGACGCAGTATTTT,CASSYRGSQTQYF
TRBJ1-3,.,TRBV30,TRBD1,TGTGCCTGGACAGGGACAGGGGGCGGAAACACCATATATTTT,CAWTGTGGGNTIYF
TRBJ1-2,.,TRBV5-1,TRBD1,TGCGCCAGCAGCTCGGGGGACAGGGTACTCTATGGCTACACCTTC,CASSSGDRVLYGYTF
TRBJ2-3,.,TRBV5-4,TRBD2,TGTGCCAGCAGCTTGACTAGCGGGAGGGCAGATACGCAGTATTTT,CASSLTSGRADTQYF
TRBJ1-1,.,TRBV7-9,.,TGTGCCAGCAGGTTGGACCTGAACACTGAAGCTTTCTTT,CASRLDLNTEAFF
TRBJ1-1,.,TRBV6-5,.,TGTGCCAGCAGTTACAGGCAGGGAACTGAAGCTTTCTTT,CASSYRQGTEAFF
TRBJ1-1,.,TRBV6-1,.,TGTGCCAGCAACCAGAACACTGAAGCTTTCTTT,CASNQNTEAFF
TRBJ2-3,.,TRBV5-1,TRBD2,TGCGCCAGCAGCACTGGACTAGCCTTCGGAGATACGCAGTATTTT,CASSTGLAFGDTQYF
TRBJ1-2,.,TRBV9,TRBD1,TGTGCCAGCAGCGTAGCGGCAGGGGGCGAAGGCTACACCTTC,CASSVAAGGEGYTF
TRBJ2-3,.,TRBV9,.,TGTGCCCGCCGCGTGGGGAACAGGGGGGGGACAGATACGCAGTATTTT,CARRVGNRGGTDTQYF
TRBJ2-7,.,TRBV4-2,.,TGTGCCAGCAGCCAAGATGGGGGTGCGAGCTCCTACGAGCAGTACTTC,CASSQDGGASSYEQYF
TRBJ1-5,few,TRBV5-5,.,TGTGCCAGCAGCTTGGAGTGGGGGCCCAGACAGCCCCAGCATTTT,CASSLEWGPRQPQHF
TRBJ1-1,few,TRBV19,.,TGTGCCAGTACCGAGGGGGGGGACACTGAAGCTTTCTTT,CASTEGGDTEAFF
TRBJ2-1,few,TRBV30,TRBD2,TGTGCCTGGAGTTGGGCTAGCGGCCTTTACAATGAGCAGTTCTTC,CAWSWASGLYNEQFF
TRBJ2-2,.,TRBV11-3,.,TGTGCCAGCAGCTTAGCCGACAGGTCCGGGGAGCTGTTTTTT,CASSLADRSGELFF
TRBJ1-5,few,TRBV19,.,TGTGCCAGTAGTCAGACCGTCCTGAGCAATCAGCCCCAGCATTTT,CASSQTVLSNQPQHF
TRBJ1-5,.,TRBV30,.,TGTGCCTGGAGTGTAAAGGGTAACAATCAGCCCCAGCATTTT,CAWSVKGNNQPQHF
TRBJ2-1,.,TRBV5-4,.,TGTGCCAGCAGCTTGGCACGCGAGGGGAACAATGAGCAGTTCTTC,CASSLAREGNNEQFF
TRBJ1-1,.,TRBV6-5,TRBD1,TGTGCCAGCAGCCCACAGGGGCGAGATGAAGCTTTCTTT,CASSPQGRDEAFF
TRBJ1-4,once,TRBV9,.,TGTGCCAGCAGCCAAGAGGGGGGGACTAATGAAAAACTGTTTTTT,CASSQEGGTNEKLFF
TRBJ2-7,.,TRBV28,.,TGTGCCAGCAGTTCCCTGACAGGCCAACGAGCCTCCTACGAGCAGTACTTC,CASSSLTGQRASYEQYF
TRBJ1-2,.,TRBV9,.,TGTGCCAGCAGCGACCACAGGGTCCATGGCTACACCTTC,CASSDHRVHGYTF
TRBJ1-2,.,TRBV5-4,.,TGTGCCAGCAGCGGCAGAGATAACTATGGCTACACCTTC,CASSGRDNYGYTF
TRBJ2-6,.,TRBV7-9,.,TGTGCCAGCAGCTTACCCAGGACCTCCGGGGCCAACGTCCTGACTTTC,CASSLPRTSGANVLTF
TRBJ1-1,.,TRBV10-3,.,TGTGCCATCAGTGAGTCAGGGTGGGCACAGGACCGTTTCACTGAAGCTTTCTTT,CAISESGWAQDRFTEAFF
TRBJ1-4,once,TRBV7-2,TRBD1,TGTGCCAGCAGCTCGGGACAGGGGGCACGAAAACTGTTTTTT,CASSSGQGARKLFF
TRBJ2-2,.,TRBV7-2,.,TGTGCCAGCAGCTTATCGTCCGGCCTGGGGGCCGCCGGGGAGCTGTTTTTT,CASSLSSGLGAAGELFF
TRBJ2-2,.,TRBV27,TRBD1,TGTGCCAGCAGTTCGGGACAGGGGAGCGCCGGGGAGCTGTTTTTT,CASSSGQGSAGELFF
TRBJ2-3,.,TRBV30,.,TGTGCCTGGACCCAAGGAAACACAGATACGCAGTATTTT,CAWTQGNTDTQYF
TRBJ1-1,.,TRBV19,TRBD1,TGTGCCAGTAGTACCTGGGACAGGGGATTCATGAACACTGAAGCTTTCTTT,CASSTWDRGFMNTEAFF
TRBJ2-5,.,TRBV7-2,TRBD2,TGTGCCAGCAGCCTAGCGGGAGGGATAGAGACCCAGTACTTC,CASSLAGGIETQYF
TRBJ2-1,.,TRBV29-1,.,TGCAGCGTTGAGGTGGTGGGGTGGTACAATGAGCAGTTCTTC,CSVEVVGWYNEQFF
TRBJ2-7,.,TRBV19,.,TGTGCCAGTGGGCCCGGACAGTCTTTCGAGCAGTACTTC,CASGPGQSFEQYF
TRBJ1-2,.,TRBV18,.,TGTGCCAGCTCACCCGGGTCAGGGGACTATGGCTACACCTTC,CASSPGSGDYGYTF
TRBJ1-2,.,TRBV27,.,TGTGCCAGCAGTCCACGGACGCCACCGGGGTATGGCTACACCTTC,CASSPRTPPGYGYTF
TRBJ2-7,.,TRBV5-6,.,TGTGCCAGCAGCTTCCAATCCAACGAGCAGTACTTC,CASSFQSNEQYF
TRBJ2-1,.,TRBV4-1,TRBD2,TGCGCCAGCAGCCACCCTAGCGGGAGCTCCTACAATGAGCAGTTCTTC,CASSHPSGSSYNEQFF
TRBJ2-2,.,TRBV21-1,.,TGTGCCAGCAGCAAAGCGAGGACGGGAGGCACCGGGGAGCTGTTTTTT,CASSKARTGGTGELFF
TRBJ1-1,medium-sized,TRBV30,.,TGTGCCTGGACTGGGACACGGACTGAAGCTTTCTTT,CAWTGTRTEAFF
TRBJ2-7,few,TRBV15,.,TGTGCCACCAGCAGAGATCCACAGACGTACAGCGAGCAGTACTTC,CATSRDPQTYSEQYF
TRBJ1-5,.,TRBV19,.,TGTGCCAGTAGTATAGTCGGCAATCAGCCCCAGCATTTT,CASSIVGNQPQHF
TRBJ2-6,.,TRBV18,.,TGTGCCAGCTCACCCTATGGACAGTCTGGGGCCAACGTCCTGACTTTC,CASSPYGQSGANVLTF
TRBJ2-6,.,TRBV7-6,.,TGTGCCAGCAGCTTACAACAGGCTGGGGCCAACGTCCTGACTTTC,CASSLQQAGANVLTF
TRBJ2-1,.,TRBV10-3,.,TGTGCCATCAGTGAGTCGATTCCCGCGACTGAGCAGTTCTTC,CAISESIPATEQFF
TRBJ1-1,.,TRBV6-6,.,TGTGCCAGCAGTTACTCGGCCGAGATCGCCGAAGCTTTCTTT,CASSYSAEIAEAFF